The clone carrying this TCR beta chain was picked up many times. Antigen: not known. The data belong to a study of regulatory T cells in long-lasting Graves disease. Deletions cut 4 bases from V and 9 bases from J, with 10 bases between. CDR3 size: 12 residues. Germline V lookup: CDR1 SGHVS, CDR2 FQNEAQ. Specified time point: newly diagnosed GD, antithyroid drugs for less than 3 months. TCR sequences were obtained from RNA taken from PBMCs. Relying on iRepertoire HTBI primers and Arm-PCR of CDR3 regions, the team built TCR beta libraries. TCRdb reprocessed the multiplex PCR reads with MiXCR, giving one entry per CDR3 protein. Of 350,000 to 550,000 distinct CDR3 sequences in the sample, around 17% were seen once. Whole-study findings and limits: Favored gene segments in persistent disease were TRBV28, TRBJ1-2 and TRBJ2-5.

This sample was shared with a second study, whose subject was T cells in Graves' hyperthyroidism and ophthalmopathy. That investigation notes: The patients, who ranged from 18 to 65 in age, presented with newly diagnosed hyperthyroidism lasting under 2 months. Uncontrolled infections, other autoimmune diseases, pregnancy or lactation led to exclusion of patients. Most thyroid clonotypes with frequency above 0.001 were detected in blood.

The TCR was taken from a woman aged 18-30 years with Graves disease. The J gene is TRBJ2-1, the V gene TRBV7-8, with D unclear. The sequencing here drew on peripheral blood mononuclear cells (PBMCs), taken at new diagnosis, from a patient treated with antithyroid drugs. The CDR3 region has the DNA TGTGCCAGCAGCTGGGTAGTCAGTGAGCAGTTCTTC. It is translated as CASSWVVSEQFF.